These T cell receptor beta chains were read from a single sample in a study of OX40 agonist ivuxolimab in advanced cancers. Clones were sequenced by immunoSEQ multiplex PCR, and TCRdb holds only the in-frame ones, with some missing. The table has about 54,000 clones, more than 85% seen once. Sequences were derived from CD4+ or CD8+ T cells sorted from blood, sampled in a trial of the OX40 agonist ivuxolimab. The receptor source for this set is an adult with an advanced solid tumor such as melanoma, head and neck, liver or kidney cancer. CDR3s include the opening cysteine and the closing phenylalanine or tryptophan. A D gene is named only where the DNA matches it firmly.

d_call v_call cdr3_aa
- TRBV4-1 CASQGWPGSNQPQHF
- TRBV28 CASKPAGRPNTGELFF
TRBD1 TRBV11-3 CASSSTGGVQYF
- TRBV18 CASSLQGRDSKLFF
TRBD1 TRBV13 CASSYRGADEQYF
TRBD2 TRBV28 CASRGRTSGTDTQYF
TRBD2 TRBV4-1 CASSQARSGSAYNEQFF
TRBD2 TRBV5-1 CASSLGPLAGAPQETQYF
- TRBV11-2 CASSLGSTRNTEAFF
- TRBV7-9 CASSLWGNTEAFF
TRBD2 TRBV2 CASSSEAGGDTQYF
- TRBV6-1 CASSGVSDEQFF
TRBD1 TRBV7-2 CASSPGGSGNTIYF
- TRBV9 CASSVAQNTEAFF
- TRBV18 CASSPPRLTYEQYF
TRBD2 TRBV5-1 CASSLAAGGSTGELFF
TRBD1 TRBV29-1 CSASNRGIGYTF
- TRBV7-9 CASSFQLTGGQINTEAFF
- TRBV6-1 CASSEAHSILRYTF
- TRBV2 CASSERAGRFTDTQYF
- TRBV9 CASSVDHLYSPQYF
- TRBV27 CASSFRLPLGEQFF
- TRBV7-9 CASSLRGGFTYEQYF
TRBD1 TRBV18 CASSPRTGPQYF
- TRBV28 CANSLWVTDGELFF
TRBD2 TRBV2 CASKGGFRYEQYF
TRBD1 TRBV5-1 CASSLNRGVYLSYEQYF
- TRBV6-1 CASSPRRFSGNTIYF
TRBD1 TRBV12-5 CASGLVRDSTYEQYF
- TRBV6-5 CASSKGGLNQPQHF
- TRBV28 CASSLWAGGIVRSGNTIYF
- TRBV2 CASSESSFQQYF
- TRBV9 CASSVMDQETQYF
- TRBV28 CASSLPTGRGYGYTF
- TRBV2 CAVLTGEGREQYF
TRBD2 TRBV2 CASQREGLDTQYF
- TRBV19 CASQRGKPYGYTF
- TRBV5-1 CASSLGGDGGLGEQYF
- TRBV9 CASSVADYNEQFF
TRBD1 TRBV28 CASSLTGQGDQPQHF
- TRBV7-2 CASSRDPHETQYF
- TRBV5-5 CASSLPGSSPLHF
TRBD1 TRBV4-1 CASSQDQIGTGFSSPLHF
TRBD2 TRBV28 CASSFPLGLAGNYEQYF
- TRBV23-1 CASSQCPIYGYTF
- TRBV18 CASSPRATQETQYF
- TRBV29-1 CSVKGLGGLYEQYF
- TRBV2 CASSLYPYEQYF
- TRBV7-2 CASSEGPSSYEQYF
TRBD1 TRBV5-1 CASSLGTGGEKLFF